This T cell receptor beta chain came from a study of low-dose radiotherapy and immunotherapy resistance in tumors. Ten or more counts support this clonotype. TRAV and TRBV primers primed cDNA for both TCRalpha and TCRbeta. Both a constant-region primer and a V-primer adapter served to amplify TCRs across 15 to 25 PCR cycles. From the reads, TCRdb called clonotypes with MiXCR, one entry per CDR3 protein. The top ten hold about 6.6% of the sample, which has about 64,000 distinct CDR3 sequences, around a quarter seen once. The sample's time point: before trial treatment. The receptor was isolated from a male donor with rectosigmoid adenocarcinoma. The starting material was PBMCs, obtained before treatment.

CDR3: CASRQTSGLAYEQYF. For the CDR3, the DNA is TGTGCCAGCAGACAGACTAGCGGGCTCGCCTACGAGCAGTACTTC. The chain recombines TRBV2 with TRBJ2-7; 10 bases are a match to TRBD2. Germline CDR1 reads SNHLY; CDR2 reads FYNNEI. The CDR3 is 15 residues long. J lost 2 bases, V lost 6 bases, and 7 bases had no gene match. The whole variable domain, filled in from reference TRBV2 and TRBJ2-7, reads EPEVTQTPSHQVTQMGQEVILRCVPISNHLYFYWYRQILGQKVEFLVSFYNNEISEKSEIFDDQFSVERPDGSNFTLKIRSTKLEDSAMYFCASRQTSGLAYEQYFGPGTRLTVT.